The count of the clone carrying this T cell receptor beta chain is one. Germline-derived CDR1 and CDR2 are LNHDA and SQIVND (reference sequence). V was cut by 4 bases and J by 4 bases, with 19 bases left in between. This CDR3 contains 16 residues. This sample stems from a study of shared clonotypes between healthy human individuals. Measured with immunoSEQ multiplex PCR; TCRdb has only the in-frame clones, and not every one. The sample has more than 2 million clones, roughly 95% seen once. This chain uses TRBV19 with TRBJ1-2, with D maybe TRBD1 (6 bases). The origin of this receptor is a man between 18 and 35 years old in good health. The sequencing sample was made of naive CD4+ T cells sorted from blood. Subset reported: CD45RA+ positively selected. The chain's CDR3 is CASSREGQTQFYGYTF. CDR3 nucleotide sequence: TGTGCCAGTAGTAGAGAAGGACAGACCCAATTCTATGGCTACACCTTC.